What follows are 30 T cell receptor beta chains derived from one specimen sequenced in a study of low-dose radiotherapy and immunotherapy resistance in tumors. The time point was: after trial treatment. Treatment given: LDRT plus nivolumab, ipilimumab, low-dose cyclophosphamide and aspirin (RACIN trial). TRAV- and TRBV-specific primers primed first-strand cDNA, covering alpha and beta chains. The authors amplified TCRs for about 20 PCR cycles with a constant-region primer and a V-primer adapter. TCRdb re-analysed the reads in MiXCR, keeping a single row per CDR3 protein. The table records some 100,000 distinct CDR3 sequences, 20% to 25% of them present only once. This sample comprised PBMCs, obtained after low-dose radiotherapy plus immunotherapy. The receptors were sampled from a female donor with ovarian cancer.

This clonotype was found many times. The V and J genes are TRBV10-3 and TRBJ1-6; 7 bases are shared with TRBD1. Germline CDR1 ENHRY, CDR2 SYGVKD. V shed 0 bases and J 10 bases; nucleotides not matched to a gene: 6. This CDR3 spans 15 amino acids. The DNA of the CDR3 is TGTGCCATCAGTGAGTCGGAACAGGGGAACTCACCCCTCCACTTT. Protein sequence: CAISESEQGNSPLHF.

As for this clonotype: With a much larger clone just one base away, this may be a read error. This sequence joins TRBV30 and TRBJ1-6, with a tentative D call TRBD1 (5 bases). The CDR3 is 13 amino acids. The germline CDR1 and CDR2 sequences are GTSNPN and SVGIG (reference sequence). The CDR3 coding sequence is TGTGCCTGTAGTGTGTGGGGGGATTCACCCCTCCACTTT. Its protein product is CACSVWGDSPLHF.

The chain couples TRBV30 to TRBJ2-1, with D possibly being TRBD2 (6 bases). CDR3 length: 14 residues. In germline, CDR1 is GTSNPN, CDR2 SVGIG (reference sequence). The germline V and J ends were trimmed by 3 bases and 0 bases, with 9 bases remaining between them. In nucleotides, the CDR3 is TGTGCCTGGAGACCCGGGGGCTCCTACAATGAGCAGTTCTTC. This codes for CAWRPGGSYNEQFF.

The chain joins TRBV9 to TRBJ2-7; TRBD1 or TRBD2 may be the D gene (6 bases each). From germline, CDR1 is SGDLS and CDR2 YYNGEE. V lost 3 bases and J 2 bases, leaving 15 bases between the germline ends. The CDR3 has 15 amino acids. The CDR3 sequence is CASSANSGAAYEQYF. The CDR3 bases are TGTGCCAGCAGCGCGAACTCGGGGGCTGCCTACGAGCAGTACTTC.

There are many counts of this clonotype. The rearrangement uses TRBV7-2 and TRBJ2-4; TRBD2 matches 8 bases. V dropped 5 bases and J dropped 0; count of bases not matched to a gene: 12. The CDR3 is 18 residues long. CDR1 and CDR2 from the germline V gene are SGHTA and FQGNSA. CDR3 loop: CASSAPGGGILAKNIQYF. DNA for the CDR3: TGTGCCAGCAGCGCTCCGGGGGGGGGGATTCTAGCCAAAAACATTCAGTACTTC.

This clonotype was detected only once. This chain connects TRBV20-1 to TRBJ2-3, with D uncertain. CDR3 length: 12 residues. CDR1 and CDR2 from the germline V gene are DFQATT and SNEGSKA (reference sequence). Deletions cut 5 bases from V and 2 bases from J, with 8 bases between. CDR3 sequence reads: CSARLPTDTQYF. The CDR3, as DNA: TGCAGTGCTCGACTTCCCACAGATACGCAGTATTTT.

The table lists this clonotype with many counts. CDR3 nucleotide sequence: TGTGCCAGCAGTTACTCGCAGGGGCCCAAAAACATTCAGTACTTC. Amino acids: CASSYSQGPKNIQYF. V usage is TRBV6-6 and J usage is TRBJ2-4; possibly TRBD1 for D (6 bases). Trimming pared 0 bases from V and 2 bases from J, leaving 8 bases between. This CDR3 is built from 15 residues. CDR1 and CDR2 from the germline V gene are MNHNY and SVGAGI (reference sequence).

Turning to this clonotype: A far more abundant clone sits one base away, making this likely a read error. The rearrangement uses TRBV28 and TRBJ2-1; no definite D call. Germline V gene lookup returns CDR1 MDHEN and CDR2 SYDVKM. The CDR3 runs 13 residues. V lost 7 bases and J lost 10, with 17 bases in between. The CDR3 DNA reads TGTGCCAGCACGGGCAGCCCAACCTACGAGCAGTTCTTC. Its protein is CASTGSPTYEQFF.

This clonotype was detected many times. The rearrangement joins TRBV9 to TRBJ2-2, with D possibly being TRBD1 (5 bases). V was shortened by 6 bases and J by 4 bases, with 16 bases between the two germline ends. This CDR3 region has 15 residues. Per germline, CDR1 SGDLS and CDR2 YYNGEE. The CDR3 DNA reads as TGTGCCAGCAATTCGGACGGCAGGGTCACCGGGGAGCTGTTTTTT. Amino acid sequence: CASNSDGRVTGELFF.

DNA for the CDR3: TGTGCCAGCAGCTTTCCGACAGGGCCCACTGAAGCTTTCTTT. Protein sequence: CASSFPTGPTEAFF. The rearrangement joins TRBV5-5 to TRBJ1-1; 7 bases are shared with TRBD1. Germline V lookup: CDR1 SGHKS, CDR2 YYEKEE (reference sequence). After removal of 2 bases from V and 4 bases from J, the junction contained 5 bases not matched to a gene. The CDR3 covers 14 residues.

The J gene is TRBJ2-5, the V gene TRBV5-1; D possibly corresponds to TRBD1 (5 bases). This CDR3 spans 15 amino acids. Per germline, CDR1 SGHRS and CDR2 YFSETQ. V lost 1 base and J lost 6, with 16 bases in between. CDR3 DNA: TGCGCCAGCAGCTTGTACCAGGGAACTATGAAGACCCAGTACTTC. It specifies CASSLYQGTMKTQYF.

Comment on this clonotype: A read error is the likely source, as a far larger clone sits one nucleotide away. J is TRBJ2-7 and V is TRBV27; D unresolved. V was shortened by 0 bases and J by 7 bases, with 10 bases between the two germline ends. Germline-derived CDR1 and CDR2 are MNHEY and SMNVEV (reference sequence). The CDR3 contains 13 residues. The CDR3 loop is CASSLSPDNEQYF. CDR3 coding DNA: TGTGCCAGCAGTTTATCACCTGACAATGAGCAGTACTTC.

The table lists this clonotype with many counts. The chain joins TRBV6-1 to TRBJ2-3; D uncertain. CDR1 and CDR2 from the germline V gene are MNHNS and SASEGT. This CDR3 has 13 amino acids. Trimming took off 11 bases at V and 0 bases at J, with 12 bases between the two ends. The CDR3 DNA follows: TGTGCCGGCGGCCCGGGCAGCACAGATACGCAGTATTTT. Protein sequence: CAGGPGSTDTQYF.

This clonotype was seen at least ten times. V and J are TRBV6-6 and TRBJ2-4, with 8 bases matching TRBD2. V lost 6 bases to trimming and J lost 8 bases; unmatched junction nucleotides: 9. The germline V gene encodes CDR1 MNHNY and CDR2 SVGAGI (reference sequence). This CDR3 region has 14 residues. The CDR3 bases are TGTGCCAGCAGGGAGCGGGAGAGGAGGGACATTCAGTACTTC. Translation: CASRERERRDIQYF.

There are many counts of this clonotype. V is TRBV11-2 and J is TRBJ2-7, with D hard to call. V lost 1 base and J lost 6, with 10 bases in between. The CDR3 has 13 residues. The germline CDR1 and CDR2 sequences are SGHAT and FQNNGV. The CDR3 DNA follows: TGTGCCAGCAGCTTAGTCACTCTCGCCGAGCAGTACTTC. This translates into CASSLVTLAEQYF.

This clonotype was observed at least ten times. This sequence joins TRBV9 and TRBJ2-1; D might be TRBD2 (5 bases). The CDR3 runs 14 residues. Trimming took 0 bases from V and 8 from J, leaving 12 bases between them. Germline CDR1 and CDR2: SGDLS and YYNGEE. The CDR3 nucleotides are TGTGCCAGCAGCGTAGCGGCTAGCCCCGATGAGCAGTTCTTC. This sequence encodes CASSVAASPDEQFF.

This clonotype has at least ten counts. This chain links TRBV20-1 with TRBJ1-6; D remains ambiguous. CDR1 DFQATT and CDR2 SNEGSKA come from the germline V gene (reference sequence). The CDR3 is 14 amino acids. V shed 4 bases and J shed 5 bases, with 12 bases lying between them. The CDR3 DNA follows: TGCAGTGCTACCCCCGCGGGAGATAATTCACCCCTCCACTTT. Translating it yields CSATPAGDNSPLHF.

This clonotype was detected many times. The chain combines TRBV5-1 with TRBJ2-7; 8 nucleotides align to TRBD2. With 1 base clipped from V and 2 bases from J, the junction kept 5 bases outside the gene matches. The CDR3 has 15 residues. Germline values: CDR1 SGHRS, CDR2 YFSETQ. The CDR3 spells CASSLRAGAPYEQYF. The CDR3 DNA reads as TGCGCCAGCAGCTTGAGAGCGGGGGCCCCCTACGAGCAGTACTTC.

The chain joins TRBV7-2 to TRBJ2-5, with 15 nucleotides matching TRBD2. Germline lookup yields CDR1 SGHTA and CDR2 FQGNSA. J gave up 5 bases and V 4 bases, and 11 bases lay outside the gene matches. The length of the CDR3 is 18 residues. The CDR3 DNA is TGTGCCAGCAGCTCAGGGACTAGCGGGGGGCAGGCCAGGGAGACCCAGTACTTC. Amino acid sequence: CASSSGTSGGQARETQYF.

As to this clonotype: A much larger clone lies one base from this, so it may be a read error. The conserved phenylalanine or tryptophan is not found at the CDR3 terminus, so this likely reflects a read error. The rearrangement links TRBV7-7 to TRBJ2-5; D may match TRBD1 or TRBD2 (5 bases each). The length of the CDR3 is 15 residues. From germline, CDR1 is SSHAT and CDR2 FNYEAQ (reference sequence). CDR3 protein: CASSLGAGREETQYS. The CDR3 DNA reads TGTGCTAGCAGCTTAGGGGCAGGGAGAGAAGAGACCCAGTACTCC.

Ten or more counts support this clonotype. The chain has TRBV11-3 and TRBJ2-2; D is ambiguous. The CDR3 loop spans 14 amino acids. The V gene lost 0 bases and the J gene lost 8 bases, with 10 bases spanning the gap. CDR1 and CDR2 (germline): SGHNT, YENEEA. CDR3 nucleotides: TGTGCCAGCAGCTTAGAACCAAGGAGAGGGGAGCTGTTTTTT. Amino acid sequence: CASSLEPRRGELFF.

The chain carries TRBV5-1 and TRBJ2-1; 7 bases are shared with TRBD1. Germline V gene sequence: CDR1 SGHRS, CDR2 YFSETQ. Trimming took 0 bases from V and 0 from J; bases not matched to a gene: 15. This CDR3 contains 20 residues. The CDR3 spells CASSLETGWKVSPSYNEQFF. The CDR3 DNA reads as TGCGCCAGCAGCTTGGAGACAGGGTGGAAAGTTTCTCCCTCCTACAATGAGCAGTTCTTC.

This clonotype was observed at least ten times. The rearrangement joins TRBV6-2 or TRBV6-3 to TRBJ2-7; D is unclear. V lost 6 bases and J 6 bases, leaving 9 bases between the germline ends. The CDR3 contains 11 residues. Germline V gene data show CDR1 as MNHEY and CDR2 as SVGEGT. As DNA, the CDR3 is TGTGCCAGCAGCTTGGAGTTCGAGCAGTACTTC. Its protein product is CASSLEFEQYF.

The gene calls are TRBV5-5 and TRBJ2-7; possibly TRBD1 or TRBD2 for D (6 bases each). The V end was cut by 2 bases, the J end by 5 bases, with 14 bases between. This CDR3 contains 14 residues. Looked up from germline, CDR1 is SGHKS and CDR2 is YYEKEE (reference sequence). This chain's CDR3 is CASSLTGGHHEQYF. The DNA for the CDR3 is TGTGCCAGCAGCTTAACCGGGGGACACCACGAGCAGTACTTC.

This sequence joins TRBV9 and TRBJ2-1, with D possibly TRBD2 on 5 matching bases. The germline gives CDR1 SGDLS, CDR2 YYNGEE. The CDR3 runs to 14 residues. V was trimmed by 0 bases and J by 3 bases, leaving 7 bases between them. In DNA, the CDR3 is TGTGCCAGCAGCGTAGGAGGGAGCTACAATGAGCAGTTCTTC. It yields the protein CASSVGGSYNEQFF.

The chain recombines TRBV19 with TRBJ2-1; TRBD2 agrees at 12 bases. The V gene end was trimmed by 4 bases and the J gene end by 8 bases; junction bases not matched to a gene: 3. The CDR3 runs 14 residues. CDR1 is LNHDA and CDR2 is SQIVND in the germline V gene (reference sequence). The CDR3 coding sequence is TGTGCCAGTAGTAGGACTAGCGGGGTCTATGAGCAGTTCTTC. Amino acid sequence: CASSRTSGVYEQFF.

The chain has TRBV7-9 and TRBJ2-3, with D hard to call. Germline CDR1 SEHNR, CDR2 FQNEAQ (reference sequence). The CDR3 loop spans 13 amino acids. Trimming stripped 5 bases from V and 3 bases from J, with 9 bases between. The CDR3, as DNA: TGTGCCAGCAGCCTCCTTAGTACAGATACGCAGTATTTT. This encodes CASSLLSTDTQYF.

This clonotype was counted at least ten times. CDR3 sequence (DNA): TGTGCCAGCAGCCTCGGGGTAGCCGGGAGCAATGAGCAGTTCTTC. As protein: CASSLGVAGSNEQFF. The chain has TRBV6-2 or TRBV6-3 and TRBJ2-1; maybe TRBD2 (6 bases). The V end was cut by 6 bases, the J end by 6 bases, with 18 bases between. Germline lookup yields CDR1 MNHEY and CDR2 SVGEGT. CDR3 size: 15 residues.

The rearrangement uses TRBV5-1 and TRBJ2-1; D not resolved. The CDR3 has 15 amino acids. V lost 2 bases and J 5 bases, leaving 14 bases between the germline ends. CDR1 is SGHRS and CDR2 is YFSETQ in the germline V gene. The CDR3 DNA reads as TGCGCCAGCAGCTTTAAAAGGGCTTCGGACAATGAGCAGTTCTTC. This translates into CASSFKRASDNEQFF.

The rearrangement uses TRBV28 and TRBJ2-7; the match to TRBD1 covers 9 bases. Losses at the gene ends were 7 bases for V and 5 bases for J; bases not matched to a gene: 12. Germline V gene lookup returns CDR1 MDHEN and CDR2 SYDVKM. The CDR3 runs to 15 residues. This chain's CDR3 is CASTQTGTGLHEQYF. The CDR3, as DNA: TGTGCCAGCACCCAAACCGGGACAGGGCTCCACGAGCAGTACTTC.